A selection of T cell receptor beta chains follows, all from one sample in a study of T-cell reconstitution after alpha-beta-depleted transplantation in children. TCRdb called the PCR reads again in MiXCR, with one record for every CDR3 protein. The data hold 330,000 or so distinct CDR3 sequences, with 10% observed a single time. The source was PBMCs, collected before TCRalphabeta/CD19-depleted stem cell transplant. These receptor sequences come from a boy younger than two with acute myeloid leukemia, due to receive a stem cell transplant. Each CDR3 is given with its conserved first and last residue. Each record gives: clone size, V gene, J gene, D gene, CDR3 DNA, CDR3 protein. A D gene is named only where the DNA matches it firmly. Only some rows state a clone size, as once, few, many or a class for expanded clones.

clone size: few; V gene: TRBV5-1; J gene: TRBJ1-6; D gene: -; CDR3 DNA: TGCGCCAGCAGCTTTCGGGGGATGGAGGATTCACCCCTCCACTTT; CDR3 protein: CASSFRGMEDSPLHF
clone size: many; V gene: TRBV29-1; J gene: TRBJ1-2; D gene: -; CDR3 DNA: TGCAGCGTTGGGGGGAACTATGGCTACACCTTC; CDR3 protein: CSVGGNYGYTF
clone size: many; V gene: TRBV12-3/TRBV12-4; J gene: TRBJ1-6; D gene: -; CDR3 DNA: TGTGCCAGCAGTTTGGGAGGCGGGACTCATAATTCACCCCTCCACTTT; CDR3 protein: CASSLGGGTHNSPLHF
clone size: many; V gene: TRBV12-3/TRBV12-4; J gene: TRBJ1-2; D gene: -; CDR3 DNA: TGTGCCAGCAGTTTTGGCGGGGTAAACTATGGCTACACCTTC; CDR3 protein: CASSFGGVNYGYTF
clone size: many; V gene: TRBV5-5; J gene: TRBJ2-7; D gene: TRBD1; CDR3 DNA: TGTGCCAGCAGCTTGTCGGGACAGATCTTCTACGAGCAGTACTTC; CDR3 protein: CASSLSGQIFYEQYF
clone size: -; V gene: TRBV24-1; J gene: TRBJ2-2; D gene: -; CDR3 DNA: TGTGCCACCAGTGATGGGACAATGAACACCGGGGAGCTGTTTTTT; CDR3 protein: CATSDGTMNTGELFF
clone size: many; V gene: TRBV5-5; J gene: TRBJ2-1; D gene: TRBD1; CDR3 DNA: TGTGCCAGCAGCCCTATAGGACAGGCCATGAATGAGCAGTTCTTC; CDR3 protein: CASSPIGQAMNEQFF
clone size: -; V gene: TRBV6-1; J gene: TRBJ2-7; D gene: -; CDR3 DNA: TGTGCCAGCAGGACAGGCGTGACCTACGAGCAGTACTTC; CDR3 protein: CASRTGVTYEQYF
clone size: many; V gene: TRBV7-2; J gene: TRBJ2-3; D gene: TRBD2; CDR3 DNA: TGTGCCAGCAGCTTAACGGGACTAGCATCAGATACGCAGTATTTT; CDR3 protein: CASSLTGLASDTQYF
clone size: few; V gene: TRBV12-3/TRBV12-4; J gene: TRBJ2-7; D gene: TRBD1; CDR3 DNA: TGTGCCAGCAGTTTAGGACAGGGATGGTACGAGCAGTACTTC; CDR3 protein: CASSLGQGWYEQYF
clone size: many; V gene: TRBV19; J gene: TRBJ1-3; D gene: -; CDR3 DNA: TGTGCCAGTAGTATAGGACGGGGGGATCCATCTGGAAACACCATATATTTT; CDR3 protein: CASSIGRGDPSGNTIYF